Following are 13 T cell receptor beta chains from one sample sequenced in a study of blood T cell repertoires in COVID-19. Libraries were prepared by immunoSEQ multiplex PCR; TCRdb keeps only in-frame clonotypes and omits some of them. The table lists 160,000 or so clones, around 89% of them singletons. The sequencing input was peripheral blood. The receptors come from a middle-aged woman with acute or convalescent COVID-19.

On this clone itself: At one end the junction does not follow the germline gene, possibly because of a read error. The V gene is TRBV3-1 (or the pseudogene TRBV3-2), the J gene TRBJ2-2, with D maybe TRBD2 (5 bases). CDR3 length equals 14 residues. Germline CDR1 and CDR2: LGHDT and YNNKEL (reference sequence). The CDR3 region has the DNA TGTGCCAGCAGCCCCACGGGGAACCCCGGGGAGCTGTTTTTT. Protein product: CASSPTGNPGELFF.

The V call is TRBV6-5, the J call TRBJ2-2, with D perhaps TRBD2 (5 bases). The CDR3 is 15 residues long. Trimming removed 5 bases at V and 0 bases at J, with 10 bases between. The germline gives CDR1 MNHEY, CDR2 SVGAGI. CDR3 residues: CASSPRGSNTGELFF. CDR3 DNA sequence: TGTGCCAGCAGTCCCCGGGGATCGAACACCGGGGAGCTGTTTTTT.

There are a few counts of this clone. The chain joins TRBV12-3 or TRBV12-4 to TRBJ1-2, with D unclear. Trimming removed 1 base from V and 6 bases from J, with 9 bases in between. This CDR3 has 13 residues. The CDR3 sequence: CASSLGQRNGYTF. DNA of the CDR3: TGTGCCAGCAGTTTAGGGCAGCGTAATGGCTACACCTTC.

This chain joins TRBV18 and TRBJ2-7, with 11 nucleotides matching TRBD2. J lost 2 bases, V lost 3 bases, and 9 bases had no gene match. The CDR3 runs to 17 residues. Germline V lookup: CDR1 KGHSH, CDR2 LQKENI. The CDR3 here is CASSPLQTSGTPYEQYF. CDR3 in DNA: TGTGCCAGCTCACCCCTGCAGACTAGCGGGACACCCTACGAGCAGTACTTC.

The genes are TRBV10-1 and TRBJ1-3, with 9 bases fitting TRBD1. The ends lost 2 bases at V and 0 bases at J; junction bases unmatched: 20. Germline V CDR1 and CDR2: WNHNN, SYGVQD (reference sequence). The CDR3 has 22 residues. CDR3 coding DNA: TGCGCCAGCAGTGAGACCGAGCGGACAGGGGTCTACCCAACTTTCTCTGGAAACACCATATATTTT. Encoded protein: CASSETERTGVYPTFSGNTIYF.

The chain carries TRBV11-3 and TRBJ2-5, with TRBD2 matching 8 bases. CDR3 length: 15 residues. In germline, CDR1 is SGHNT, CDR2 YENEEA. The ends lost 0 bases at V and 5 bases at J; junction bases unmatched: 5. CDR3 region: CASSLDGRAGETQYF. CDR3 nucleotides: TGTGCCAGCAGCTTAGACGGGAGGGCTGGGGAGACCCAGTACTTC.

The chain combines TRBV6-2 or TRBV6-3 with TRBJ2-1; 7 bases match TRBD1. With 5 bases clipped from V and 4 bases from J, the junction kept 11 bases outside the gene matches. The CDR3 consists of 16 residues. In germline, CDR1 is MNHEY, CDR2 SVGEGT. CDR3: CASSTGTEGWYNEQFF. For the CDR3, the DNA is TGTGCCAGCAGTACAGGGACAGAGGGTTGGTACAATGAGCAGTTCTTC.

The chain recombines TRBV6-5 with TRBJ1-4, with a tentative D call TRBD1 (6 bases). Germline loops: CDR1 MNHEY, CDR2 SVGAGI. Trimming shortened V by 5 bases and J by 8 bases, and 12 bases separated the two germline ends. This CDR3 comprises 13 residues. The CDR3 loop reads CASSPGAEEKLFF. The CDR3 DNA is TGTGCCAGCAGTCCAGGGGCGGAGGAAAAACTGTTTTTT.

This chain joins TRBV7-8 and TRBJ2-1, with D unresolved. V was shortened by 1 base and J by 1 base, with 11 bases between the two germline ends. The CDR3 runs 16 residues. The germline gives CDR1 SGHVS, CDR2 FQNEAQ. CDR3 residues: CASSLVGGNSYNEQFF. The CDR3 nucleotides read TGTGCCAGCAGCTTAGTCGGCGGTAATTCCTACAATGAGCAGTTCTTC.

The CDR3 nucleotides read TGTGCTAGTTCTGGGACAGGAGGCACAGATACGCAGTATTTT. This gives the protein CASSGTGGTDTQYF. The gene calls are TRBV12-5 and TRBJ2-3; TRBD1 matches at 8 bases. The J segment lost 1 base and the V segment lost 8 bases, leaving 5 bases of the junction unmatched. Germline loops: CDR1 LGHNT, CDR2 FRNRAP. This CDR3 spans 14 amino acids. Complete variable domain (other parts from reference TRBV12-5 and TRBJ2-3): DARVTQTPRHKVTEMGQEVTMRCQPILGHNTVFWYRQTMMQGLELLAYFRNRAPLDDSGMPKDRFSAEMPDATLATLKIQPSEPRDSAVYFCASSGTGGTDTQYFGPGTRLTVL.

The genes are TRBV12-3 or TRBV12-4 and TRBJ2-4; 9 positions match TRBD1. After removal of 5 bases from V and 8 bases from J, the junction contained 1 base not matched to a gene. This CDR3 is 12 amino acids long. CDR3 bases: TGTGCCAGCAGTAGACAGGGGGACATTCAGTACTTC. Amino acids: CASSRQGDIQYF.

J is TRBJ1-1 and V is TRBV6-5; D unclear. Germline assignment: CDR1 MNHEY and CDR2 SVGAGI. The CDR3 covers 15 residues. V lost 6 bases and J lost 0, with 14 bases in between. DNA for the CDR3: TGTGCCAGCAGACATCGACTAACATTGAACACTGAAGCTTTCTTT. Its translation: CASRHRLTLNTEAFF.

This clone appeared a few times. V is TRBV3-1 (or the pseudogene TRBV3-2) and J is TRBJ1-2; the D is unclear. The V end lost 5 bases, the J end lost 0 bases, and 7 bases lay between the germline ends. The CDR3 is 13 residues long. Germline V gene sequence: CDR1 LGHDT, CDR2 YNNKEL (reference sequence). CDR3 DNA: TGTGCCAGCAGCGGGAGAGCTAACTATGGCTACACCTTC. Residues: CASSGRANYGYTF.